Below, one TCR beta chain is given with its context. Its antigen is not known. The source of the sample is a study of T-cell reconstitution after alpha-beta-depleted transplantation in children. Germline trimming cut 1 base from V and 6 bases from J; bases unmatched to any gene: 1. Per the germline V gene, CDR1 is LNHDA and CDR2 is SQIVND (reference sequence). This CDR3 contains 16 residues. Study findings and constraints: Certain patients had high TCRbeta diversity at day 60, and it came from recipient T cells and thymic progenitors that survived. Diversity and T-cell counts at one year after transplant derived mostly from new T cells. By about two months after transplant, alpha-beta T cells reportedly arose from several hundred graft clones that had expanded.

Researchers prepared the TCRbeta library using unique molecular identifiers, the study reports. One entry per CDR3 protein, called by TCRdb with MiXCR from the PCR reads. Here the sample spans fewer than 1 million distinct CDR3 sequences, around 17% being singletons. The rearrangement links TRBV19 to TRBJ2-1; TRBD2 matches 15 bases. The receptor was isolated from a male patient younger than 18 who had a stem cell transplant for acute lymphoblastic leukemia, so the T cells may come from the graft donor. This material consisted of PBMCs, mostly from graft donor cells, taken 360 days after TCRalphabeta/CD19-depleted stem cell transplant. This chain's CDR3 is CASSIVGLAGGNEQFF. DNA of the CDR3: TGTGCCAGTAGTATAGTGGGACTAGCGGGAGGCAATGAGCAGTTCTTC. The whole variable domain, filled in from reference TRBV19 and TRBJ2-1, reads DGGITQSPKYLFRKEGQNVTLSCEQNLNHDAMYWYRQDPGQGLRLIYYSQIVNDFQKGDIAEGYSVSREKKESFPLTVTSAQKNPTAFYLCASSIVGLAGGNEQFFGPGTRLTVL.